The clone carrying this T cell receptor (beta chain) occurred once. The CDR3 has 15 residues. V gave up 3 bases and J gave up 4 bases, with 10 bases separating them. Germline V lookup: CDR1 KGHSH, CDR2 LQKENI. Only in-frame clones appear in the TCRdb table, and some are missing; sequencing was by immunoSEQ multiplex PCR. Here the sample spans about 81,000 clones, 85% to 90% being singletons. This record belongs to a study of OX40 agonist ivuxolimab in advanced cancers. The sequence was collected from an adult with an advanced solid tumor such as melanoma, head and neck, liver or kidney cancer. The sequences come from CD4+ or CD8+ T cells sorted from blood, collected in a trial of the OX40 agonist ivuxolimab. The chain is built from TRBV18 and TRBJ2-6; D is unresolved. The CDR3 nucleotides are TGTGCCAGCTCACCCGCGGTGGTCGGGGCCAACGTCCTGACTTTC. This encodes CASSPAVVGANVLTF.